This T cell receptor beta chain was sequenced during a study of cytomegalovirus exposure and HLA in healthy donors. V was cut by 3 bases and J by 0 bases, with 6 bases left in between. Germline loops: CDR1 GTSNPN, CDR2 SVGIG (reference sequence). CDR3 length: 13 amino acids. Both 60 Vbeta primers and 13 Jbeta primers went into the PCR. Generated by immunoSEQ multiplex PCR, the TCRdb table keeps only in-frame clones and is missing some. The sample gives 80,000 to 90,000 clones, roughly 75% of which show up once; around 2% is in the top ten. Findings of the study overall: The authors considered a cluster of highly shared sequence variants likely to be a sequencing artifact. A list of 150 to 200 TCR beta chains associated with cytomegalovirus was given. The study reported that TCR beta sequences accurately predicted HLA-A and HLA-B alleles in most subjects.

In its sample, this clone was seen a few times. As yet, its antigen is unknown. The rearrangement joins TRBV30 to TRBJ1-5; possibly TRBD1 for D (5 bases). The TCR originated in a man aged 40-50 years in good health and CMV-seronegative. The sample comprised PBMCs. CDR3 residues: CAWRGHSNQPQHF. As DNA, the CDR3 is TGTGCCTGGAGGGGGCATAGCAATCAGCCCCAGCATTTT.